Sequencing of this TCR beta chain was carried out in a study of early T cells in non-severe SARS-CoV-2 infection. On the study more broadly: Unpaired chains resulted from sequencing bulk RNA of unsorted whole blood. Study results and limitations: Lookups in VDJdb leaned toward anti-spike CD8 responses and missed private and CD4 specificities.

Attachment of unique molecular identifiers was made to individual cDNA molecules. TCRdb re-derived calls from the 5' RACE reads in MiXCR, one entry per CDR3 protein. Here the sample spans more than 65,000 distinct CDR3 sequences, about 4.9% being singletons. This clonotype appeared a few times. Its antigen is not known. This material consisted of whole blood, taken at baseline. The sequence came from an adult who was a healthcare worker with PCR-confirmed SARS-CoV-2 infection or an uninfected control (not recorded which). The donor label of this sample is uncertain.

The CDR3 protein is CASSPGTGSWSETQYF. The CDR3 nucleotides are TGTGCCAGCAGTCCCGGGACAGGGAGTTGGTCGGAGACCCAGTACTTC. V and J are TRBV6-6 and TRBJ2-5; TRBD1 matches 9 bases. Unmatched junction bases numbered 12, after V lost 5 bases and J lost 5 bases. Germline loops: CDR1 MNHNY, CDR2 SVGAGI (reference sequence). The CDR3 extends over 16 amino acids.